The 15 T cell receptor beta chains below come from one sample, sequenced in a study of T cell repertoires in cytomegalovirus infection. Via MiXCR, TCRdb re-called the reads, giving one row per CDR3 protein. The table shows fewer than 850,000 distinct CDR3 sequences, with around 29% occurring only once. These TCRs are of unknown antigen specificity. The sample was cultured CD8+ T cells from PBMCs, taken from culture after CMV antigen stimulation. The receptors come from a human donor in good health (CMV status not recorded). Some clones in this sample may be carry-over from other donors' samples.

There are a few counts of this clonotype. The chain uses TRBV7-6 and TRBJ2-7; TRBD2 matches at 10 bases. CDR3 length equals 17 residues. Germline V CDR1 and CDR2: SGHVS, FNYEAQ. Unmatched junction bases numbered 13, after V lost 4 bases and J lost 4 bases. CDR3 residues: CASSSLSSGGAFYEQYF. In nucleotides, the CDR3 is TGTGCCAGCAGCTCATTGTCAAGCGGGGGGGCCTTTTACGAGCAGTACTTC. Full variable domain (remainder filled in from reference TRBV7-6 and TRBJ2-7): GAGVSQSPRYKVTKRGQDVALRCDPISGHVSLYWYRQALGQGPEFLTYFNYEAQQDKSGLPNDRFSAERPEGSISTLTIQRTEQRDSAMYRCASSSLSSGGAFYEQYFGPGTRLTVT.

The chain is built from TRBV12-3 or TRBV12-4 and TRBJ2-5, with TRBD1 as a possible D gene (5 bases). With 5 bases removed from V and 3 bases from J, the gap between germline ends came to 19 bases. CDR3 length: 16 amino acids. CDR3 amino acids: CASSPQGLGAKETQYF. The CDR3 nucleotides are TGTGCCAGCAGTCCCCAGGGTTTAGGGGCGAAAGAGACCCAGTACTTC.

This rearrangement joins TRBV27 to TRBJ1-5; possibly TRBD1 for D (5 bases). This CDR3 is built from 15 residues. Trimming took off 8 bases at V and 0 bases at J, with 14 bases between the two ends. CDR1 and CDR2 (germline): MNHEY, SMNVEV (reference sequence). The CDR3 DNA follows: TGTGCCAGCGGTCCTGGGACGGTTAGCAATCAGCCCCAGCATTTT. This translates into CASGPGTVSNQPQHF.

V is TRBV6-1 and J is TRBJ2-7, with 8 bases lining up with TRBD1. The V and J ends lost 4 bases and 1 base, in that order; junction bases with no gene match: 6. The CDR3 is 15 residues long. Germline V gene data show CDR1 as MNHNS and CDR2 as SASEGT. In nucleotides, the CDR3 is TGTGCCAGCAGTGCTAGACAGGGGTGGTCCTACGAGCAGTACGTC. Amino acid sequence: CASSARQGWSYEQYV.

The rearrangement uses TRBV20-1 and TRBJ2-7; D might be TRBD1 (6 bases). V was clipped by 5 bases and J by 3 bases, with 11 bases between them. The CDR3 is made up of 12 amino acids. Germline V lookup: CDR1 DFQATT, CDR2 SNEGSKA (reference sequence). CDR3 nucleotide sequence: TGCAGTGCTGGGACATGGGGCTACGAGCAGTACTTC. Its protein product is CSAGTWGYEQYF.

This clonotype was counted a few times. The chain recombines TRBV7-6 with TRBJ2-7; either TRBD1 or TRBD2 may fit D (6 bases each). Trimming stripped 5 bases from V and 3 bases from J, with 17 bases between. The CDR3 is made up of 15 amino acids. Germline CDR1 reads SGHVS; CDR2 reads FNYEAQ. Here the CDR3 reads CASSPPDRRGYEQYF. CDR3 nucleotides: TGTGCCAGCAGCCCCCCTGACAGGAGGGGCTACGAGCAGTACTTC.

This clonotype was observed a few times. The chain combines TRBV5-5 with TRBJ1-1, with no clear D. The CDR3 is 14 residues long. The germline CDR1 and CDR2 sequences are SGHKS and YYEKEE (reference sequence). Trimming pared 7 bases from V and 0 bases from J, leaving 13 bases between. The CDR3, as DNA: TGTGCCAGCTGGGCAAACCCAATGAACACTGAAGCTTTCTTT. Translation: CASWANPMNTEAFF.

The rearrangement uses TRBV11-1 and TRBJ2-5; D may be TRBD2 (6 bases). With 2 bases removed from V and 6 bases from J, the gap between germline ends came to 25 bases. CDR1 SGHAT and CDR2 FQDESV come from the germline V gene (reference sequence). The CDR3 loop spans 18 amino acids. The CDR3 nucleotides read TGTGCCAGCAGCTTAAAGCGAGCCAAAGGGACTTTCGGCCAGACCCAGTACTTC. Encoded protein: CASSLKRAKGTFGQTQYF.

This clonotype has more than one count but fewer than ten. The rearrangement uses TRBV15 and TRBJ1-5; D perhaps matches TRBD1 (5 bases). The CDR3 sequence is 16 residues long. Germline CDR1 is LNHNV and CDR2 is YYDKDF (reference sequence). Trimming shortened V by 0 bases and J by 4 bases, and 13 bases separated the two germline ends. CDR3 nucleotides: TGTGCCACCAGCAGAGAGCCCAGGGAGGCGAATCAGCCCCAGCATTTT. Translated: CATSREPREANQPQHF. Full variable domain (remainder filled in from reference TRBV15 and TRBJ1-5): DAMVIQNPRYQVTQFGKPVTLSCSQTLNHNVMYWYQQKSSQAPKLLFHYYDKDFNNEADTPDNFQSRRPNTSFCFLDIRSPGLGDTAMYLCATSREPREANQPQHFGDGTRLSIL.

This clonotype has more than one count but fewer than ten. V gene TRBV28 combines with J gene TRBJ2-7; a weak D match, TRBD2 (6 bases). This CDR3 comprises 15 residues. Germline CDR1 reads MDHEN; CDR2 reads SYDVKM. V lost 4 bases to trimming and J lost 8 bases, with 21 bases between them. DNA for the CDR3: TGTGCCAGCAGTTCTTTCGGAGGGACGGGCGAGCAGCAGTACTTC. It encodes CASSSFGGTGEQQYF.

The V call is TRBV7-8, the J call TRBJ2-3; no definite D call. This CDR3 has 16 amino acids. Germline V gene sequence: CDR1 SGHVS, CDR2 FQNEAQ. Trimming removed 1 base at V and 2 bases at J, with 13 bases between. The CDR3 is CASSLGGWDSTDTQYF. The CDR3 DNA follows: TGTGCCAGCAGCTTAGGGGGTTGGGATTCCACAGATACGCAGTATTTT.

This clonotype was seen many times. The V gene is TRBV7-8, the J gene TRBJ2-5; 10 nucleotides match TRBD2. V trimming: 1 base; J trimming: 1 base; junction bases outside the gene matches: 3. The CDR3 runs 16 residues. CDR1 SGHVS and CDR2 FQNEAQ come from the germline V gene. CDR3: CASSLGASGGQETQYF. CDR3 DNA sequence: TGTGCCAGCAGCTTAGGGGCTAGCGGGGGCCAAGAGACCCAGTACTTC.

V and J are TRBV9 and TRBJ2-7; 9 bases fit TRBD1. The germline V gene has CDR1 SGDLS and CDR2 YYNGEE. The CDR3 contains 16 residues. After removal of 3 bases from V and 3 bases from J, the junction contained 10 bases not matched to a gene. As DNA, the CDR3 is TGTGCCAGCAGCGCTTCCCCGGGACAGGGTATCTACGAGCAGTACTTC. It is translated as CASSASPGQGIYEQYF.

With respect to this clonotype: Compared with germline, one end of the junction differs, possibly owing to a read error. CDR3 region: CASSYTGNGYIF. Written as DNA, the CDR3 is TGTGCCAGCAGTTATACAGGGAATGGCTACATCTTC. The chain carries TRBV6-6 and TRBJ1-2; the D gene is possibly TRBD1 (6 bases). Germline assignment: CDR1 MNHNY and CDR2 SVGAGI (reference sequence). This CDR3 comprises 12 residues.

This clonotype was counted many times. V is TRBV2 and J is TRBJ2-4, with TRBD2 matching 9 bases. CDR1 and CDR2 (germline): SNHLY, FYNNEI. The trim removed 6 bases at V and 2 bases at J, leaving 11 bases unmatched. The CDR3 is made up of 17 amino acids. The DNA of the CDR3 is TGTGCCAGCAGCCCGAGTGGGCTAGCGGGGTCCAAAAACATTCAGTACTTC. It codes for CASSPSGLAGSKNIQYF. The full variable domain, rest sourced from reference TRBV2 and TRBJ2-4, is EPEVTQTPSHQVTQMGQEVILRCVPISNHLYFYWYRQILGQKVEFLVSFYNNEISEKSEIFDDQFSVERPDGSNFTLKIRSTKLEDSAMYFCASSPSGLAGSKNIQYFGAGTRLSVL.